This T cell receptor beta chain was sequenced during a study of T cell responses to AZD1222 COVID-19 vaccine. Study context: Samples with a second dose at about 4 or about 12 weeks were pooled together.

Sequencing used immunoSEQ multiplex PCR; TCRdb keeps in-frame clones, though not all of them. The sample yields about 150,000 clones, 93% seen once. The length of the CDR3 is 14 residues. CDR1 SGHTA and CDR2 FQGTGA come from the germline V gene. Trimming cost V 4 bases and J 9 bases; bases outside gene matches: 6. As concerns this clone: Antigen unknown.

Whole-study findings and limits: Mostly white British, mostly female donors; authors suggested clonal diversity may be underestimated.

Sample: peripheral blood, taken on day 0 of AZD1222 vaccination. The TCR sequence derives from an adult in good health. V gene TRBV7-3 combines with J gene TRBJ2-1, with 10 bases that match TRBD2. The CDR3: CASSSGTSEGEQFF. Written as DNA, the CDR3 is TGTGCCAGCAGCTCGGGGACTAGCGAGGGTGAGCAGTTCTTC.